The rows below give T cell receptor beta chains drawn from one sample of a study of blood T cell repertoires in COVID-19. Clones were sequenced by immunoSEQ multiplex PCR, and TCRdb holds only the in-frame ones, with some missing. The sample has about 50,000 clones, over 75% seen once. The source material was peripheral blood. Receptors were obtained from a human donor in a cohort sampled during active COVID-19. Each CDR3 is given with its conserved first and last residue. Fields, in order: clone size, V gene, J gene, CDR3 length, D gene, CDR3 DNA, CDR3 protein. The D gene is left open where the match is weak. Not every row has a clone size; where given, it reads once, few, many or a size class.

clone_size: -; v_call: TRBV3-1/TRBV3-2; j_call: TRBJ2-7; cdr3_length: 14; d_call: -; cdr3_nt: TGTGCCAGCAGCCAAGTTGCGGGTTCCTACGAGCAGTACTTC; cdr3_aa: CASSQVAGSYEQYF
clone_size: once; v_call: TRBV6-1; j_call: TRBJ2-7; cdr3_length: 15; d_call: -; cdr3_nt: TGTGCCAGCAGTGAGGGGCAGGGATTTTTGTACGAGCAGTACTTC; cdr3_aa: CASSEGQGFLYEQYF
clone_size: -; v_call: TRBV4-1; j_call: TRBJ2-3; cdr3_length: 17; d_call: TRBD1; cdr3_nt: TGCGCCAGCAGCCAAAAGATCCCGGGACAGGGACGGGATACGCAGTATTTT; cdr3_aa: CASSQKIPGQGRDTQYF
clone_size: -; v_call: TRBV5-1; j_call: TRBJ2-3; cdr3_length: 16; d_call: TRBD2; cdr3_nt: TGCGCCAGCAGCTTGGCCGGAGCGGGGAGGGCAGATACGCAGTATTTT; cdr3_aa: CASSLAGAGRADTQYF
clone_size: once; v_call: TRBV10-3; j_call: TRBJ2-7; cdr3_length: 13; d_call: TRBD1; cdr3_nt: TGTGCCATCAGGACAGGGGCCTGGGACGAGCAGTACTTC; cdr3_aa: CAIRTGAWDEQYF
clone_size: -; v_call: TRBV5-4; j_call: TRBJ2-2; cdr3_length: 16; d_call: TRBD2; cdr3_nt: TGTGCCAGCAGCTCCGGGACTAGACCGAACACCGGGGAGCTGTTTTTT; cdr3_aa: CASSSGTRPNTGELFF
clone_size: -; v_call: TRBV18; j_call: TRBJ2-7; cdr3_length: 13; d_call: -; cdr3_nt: TGTGCCAGCTCGTTTGGACAGAACTACGAGCAGTACTTC; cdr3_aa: CASSFGQNYEQYF
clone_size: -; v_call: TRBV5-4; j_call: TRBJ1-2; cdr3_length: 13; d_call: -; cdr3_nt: TGTGCCAGCAGCTCGACAGGTTATTATGGCTACACCTTC; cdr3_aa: CASSSTGYYGYTF
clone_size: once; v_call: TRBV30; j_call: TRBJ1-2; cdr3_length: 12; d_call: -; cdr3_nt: TGTGCCTGGACCGGGACATATAATGGCTACACCTTC; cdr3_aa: CAWTGTYNGYTF
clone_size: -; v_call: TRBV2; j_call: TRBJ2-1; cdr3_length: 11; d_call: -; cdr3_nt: TGTGCCACCCGACTATCCACTGAGCAGTTCTTC; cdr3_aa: CATRLSTEQFF
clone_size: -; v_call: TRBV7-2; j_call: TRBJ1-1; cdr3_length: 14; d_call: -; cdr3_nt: TGTGCCAGCAGCTCGGTCGGGGGGAACACTGAAGCTTTCTTT; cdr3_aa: CASSSVGGNTEAFF
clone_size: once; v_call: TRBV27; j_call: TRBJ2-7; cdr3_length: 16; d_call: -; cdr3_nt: TGTGCCAGCAGTTACAGGGAGGGCAGGGGTCTATACGAGCAGTACTTC; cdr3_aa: CASSYREGRGLYEQYF
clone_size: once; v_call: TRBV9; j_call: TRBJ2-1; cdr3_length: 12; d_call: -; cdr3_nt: TGTGCCAGCAGCCCGGAGGGAAATGAGCAGTTCTTC; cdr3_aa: CASSPEGNEQFF
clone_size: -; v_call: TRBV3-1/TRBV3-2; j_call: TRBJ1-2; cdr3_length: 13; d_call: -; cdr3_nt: TGTGCCAGCAGCCAGGTGAAGGGGAATGGCTACACCTTC; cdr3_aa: CASSQVKGNGYTF
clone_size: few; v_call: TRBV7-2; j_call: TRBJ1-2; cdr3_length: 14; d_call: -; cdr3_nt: TGTGCCAGCAGCTTAGCGTACGGGAACTATGGCTACACCTTC; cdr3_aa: CASSLAYGNYGYTF
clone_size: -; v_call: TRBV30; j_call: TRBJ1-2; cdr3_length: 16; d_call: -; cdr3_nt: TGTGCCTGGAGTACGGCAGGGATCGCTTCTAACTATGGCTACACCTTC; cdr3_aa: CAWSTAGIASNYGYTF
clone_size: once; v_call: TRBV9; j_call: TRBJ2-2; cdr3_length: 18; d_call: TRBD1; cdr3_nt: TGTGCCAGCAGCGCAGCCGATGAACAGGGGTTCGTCACCGGGGAGCTGTTTTTT; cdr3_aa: CASSAADEQGFVTGELFF
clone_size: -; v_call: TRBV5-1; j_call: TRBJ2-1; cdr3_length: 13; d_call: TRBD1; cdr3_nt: TGCGCCAGCAGCTCCAACAGGGGAGAAGGGCAGTTCTTC; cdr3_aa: CASSSNRGEGQFF
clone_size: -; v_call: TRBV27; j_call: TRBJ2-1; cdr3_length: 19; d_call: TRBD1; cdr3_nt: TGTGCCAGCAGTTCTGGATTAAGTTTAGGGGGCCTAAATTACAATGAGCAGTTCTTC; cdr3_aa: CASSSGLSLGGLNYNEQFF
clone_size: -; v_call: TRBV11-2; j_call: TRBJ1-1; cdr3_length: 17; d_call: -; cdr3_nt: TGTGCCAGCAGCTCCTACGGGAAAGCCGGGAACGACGCTGAAGCTTTCTTT; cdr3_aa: CASSSYGKAGNDAEAFF